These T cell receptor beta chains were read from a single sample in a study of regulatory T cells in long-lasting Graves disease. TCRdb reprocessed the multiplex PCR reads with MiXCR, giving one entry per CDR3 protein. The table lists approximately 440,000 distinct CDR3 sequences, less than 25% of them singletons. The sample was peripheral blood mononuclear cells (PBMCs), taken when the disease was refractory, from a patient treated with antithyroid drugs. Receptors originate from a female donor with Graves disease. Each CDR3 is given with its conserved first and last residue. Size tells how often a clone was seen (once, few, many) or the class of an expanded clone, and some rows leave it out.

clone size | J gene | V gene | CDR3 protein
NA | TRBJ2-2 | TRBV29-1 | CSVEVDAGELFF
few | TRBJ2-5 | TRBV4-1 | CASKETGKETQYF
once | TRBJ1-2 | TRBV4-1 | CASSQAGQGDLSYTF
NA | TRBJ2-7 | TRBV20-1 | CSVRGNIGYEQYF
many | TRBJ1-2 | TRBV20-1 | CSAPPGSAHYGYTF
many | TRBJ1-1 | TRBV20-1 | CSARDFRTGNTEAFF
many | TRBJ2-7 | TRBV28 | CASTEQGVSSYEQYF
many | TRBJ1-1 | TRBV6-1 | CASTTHSPKNTEAFF
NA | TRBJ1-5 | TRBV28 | CASSPQSSRQGASNQPQHF
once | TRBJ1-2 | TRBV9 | CASSVSGDARGYTF
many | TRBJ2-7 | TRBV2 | CASSEVLAGIEQYF
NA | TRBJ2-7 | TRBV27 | CASSLLVGANVFYEQYF
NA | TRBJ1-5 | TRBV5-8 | CASSHGQGNLYSNRPQHF
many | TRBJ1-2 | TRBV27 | CASRSPGGLHYGYTF
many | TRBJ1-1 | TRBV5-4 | CASSGSLRVDTEAFF
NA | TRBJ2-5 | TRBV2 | CASSEPGTPETQYF
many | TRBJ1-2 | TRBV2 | CASSEEGYGYTF
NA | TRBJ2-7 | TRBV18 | CASSPPGGGVEQYF
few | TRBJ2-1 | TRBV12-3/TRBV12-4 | CASSLAARYNEQFF
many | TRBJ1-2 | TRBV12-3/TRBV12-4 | CASTSGGANYGYTF
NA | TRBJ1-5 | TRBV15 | CATSRDGGSTQPQHF
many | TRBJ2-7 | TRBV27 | CASSFSGLAHYEQYF
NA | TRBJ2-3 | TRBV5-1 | CASSTGGADTQYF
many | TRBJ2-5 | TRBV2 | CASSDGGYQETQYF
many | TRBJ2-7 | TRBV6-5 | CASSYVGSYEQYF
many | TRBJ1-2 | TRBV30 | CAWTDGPYGYTF
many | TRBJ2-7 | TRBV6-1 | CASSDPGTSGYEQYF